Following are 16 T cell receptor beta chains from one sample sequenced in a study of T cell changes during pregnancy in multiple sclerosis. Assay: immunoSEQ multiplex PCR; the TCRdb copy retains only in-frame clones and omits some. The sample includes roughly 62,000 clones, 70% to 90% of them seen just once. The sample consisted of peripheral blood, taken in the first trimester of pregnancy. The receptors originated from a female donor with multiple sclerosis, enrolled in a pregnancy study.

DNA for the CDR3: TGCGCCAGCCGAGGGACAACAACTTTAGAGACCCAGTACTTC. This encodes CASRGTTTLETQYF. The rearrangement joins TRBV5-1 to TRBJ2-5, with D perhaps matching TRBD1 (6 bases). The germline V and J ends were trimmed by 7 bases and 4 bases, with 17 bases remaining between them. This CDR3 has 14 amino acids. Looked up from germline, CDR1 is SGHRS and CDR2 is YFSETQ.

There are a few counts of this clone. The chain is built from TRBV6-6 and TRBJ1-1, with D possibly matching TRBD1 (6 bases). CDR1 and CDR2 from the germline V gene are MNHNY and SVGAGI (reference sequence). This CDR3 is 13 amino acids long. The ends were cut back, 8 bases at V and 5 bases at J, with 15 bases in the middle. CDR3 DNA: TGTGCCAGCGGAAAACAGGGAGGGACTGAAGCTTTCTTT. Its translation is CASGKQGGTEAFF.

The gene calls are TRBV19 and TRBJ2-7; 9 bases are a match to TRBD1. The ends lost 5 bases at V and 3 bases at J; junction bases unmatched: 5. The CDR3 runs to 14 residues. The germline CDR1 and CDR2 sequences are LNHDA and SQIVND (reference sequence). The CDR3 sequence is CASSVPGQGYEQYF. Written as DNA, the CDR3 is TGTGCCAGTAGTGTACCGGGACAGGGCTACGAGCAGTACTTC.

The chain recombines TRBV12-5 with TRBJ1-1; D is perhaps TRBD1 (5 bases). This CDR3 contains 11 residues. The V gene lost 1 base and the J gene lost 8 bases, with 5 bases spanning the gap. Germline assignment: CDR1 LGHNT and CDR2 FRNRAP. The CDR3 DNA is TGTGCTAGTGGTTTGGCAGGGGAAGCTTTCTTT. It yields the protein CASGLAGEAFF.

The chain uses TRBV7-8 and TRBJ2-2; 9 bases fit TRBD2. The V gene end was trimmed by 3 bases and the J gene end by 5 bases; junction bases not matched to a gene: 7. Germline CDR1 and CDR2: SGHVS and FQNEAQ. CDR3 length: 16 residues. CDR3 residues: CASSFQGSGGTGELFF. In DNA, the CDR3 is TGTGCCAGCAGCTTTCAGGGTAGCGGGGGTACCGGGGAGCTGTTTTTT.

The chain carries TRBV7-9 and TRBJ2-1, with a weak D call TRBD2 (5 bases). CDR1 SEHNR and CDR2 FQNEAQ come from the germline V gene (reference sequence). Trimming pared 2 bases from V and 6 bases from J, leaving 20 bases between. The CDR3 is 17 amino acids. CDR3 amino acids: CASSLLWGDYLINEQFF. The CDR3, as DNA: TGTGCCAGCAGCTTATTATGGGGTGACTATTTGATCAATGAGCAGTTCTTC.

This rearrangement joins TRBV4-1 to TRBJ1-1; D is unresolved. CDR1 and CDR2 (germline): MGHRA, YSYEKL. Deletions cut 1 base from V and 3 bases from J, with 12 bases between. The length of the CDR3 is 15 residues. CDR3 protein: CASSQVTEGYTEAFF. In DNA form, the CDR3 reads TGCGCCAGCAGCCAAGTAACAGAAGGTTACACTGAAGCTTTCTTT.

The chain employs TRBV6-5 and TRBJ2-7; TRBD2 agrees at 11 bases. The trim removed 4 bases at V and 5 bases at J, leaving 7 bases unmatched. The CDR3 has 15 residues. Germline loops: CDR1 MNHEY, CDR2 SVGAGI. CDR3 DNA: TGTGCCAGCAGTTCGACCCTAGCGGGAGGCAACGAGCAGTACTTC. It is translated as CASSSTLAGGNEQYF.

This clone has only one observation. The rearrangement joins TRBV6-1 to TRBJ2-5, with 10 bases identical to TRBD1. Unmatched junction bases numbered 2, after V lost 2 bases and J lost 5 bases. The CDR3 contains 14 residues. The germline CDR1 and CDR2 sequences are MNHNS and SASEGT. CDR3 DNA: TGTGCCAGCAGTGAACGGACAGGGGGTGAGACCCAGTACTTC. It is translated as CASSERTGGETQYF.

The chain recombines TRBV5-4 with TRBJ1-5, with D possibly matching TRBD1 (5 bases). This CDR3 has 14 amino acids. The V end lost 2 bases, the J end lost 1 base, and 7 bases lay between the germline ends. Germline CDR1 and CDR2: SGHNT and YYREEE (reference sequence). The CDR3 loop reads CASSFDRSNQPQHF. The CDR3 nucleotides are TGTGCCAGCAGCTTCGACAGAAGCAATCAGCCCCAGCATTTT.

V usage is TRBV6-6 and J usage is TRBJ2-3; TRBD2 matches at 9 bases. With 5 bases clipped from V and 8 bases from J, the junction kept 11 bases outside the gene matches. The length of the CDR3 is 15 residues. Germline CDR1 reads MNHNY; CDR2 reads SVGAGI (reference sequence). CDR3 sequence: CASSIAGTSLGTQYF. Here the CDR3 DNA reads TGTGCCAGCAGTATTGCCGGGACTAGCTTAGGTACGCAGTATTTT.

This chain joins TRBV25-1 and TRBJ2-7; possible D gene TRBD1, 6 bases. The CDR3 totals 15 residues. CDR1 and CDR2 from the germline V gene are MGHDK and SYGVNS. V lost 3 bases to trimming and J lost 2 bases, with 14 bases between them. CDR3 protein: CASSDPTGHPYEQYF. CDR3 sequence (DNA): TGTGCCAGCAGTGATCCTACGGGACATCCCTACGAGCAGTACTTC.

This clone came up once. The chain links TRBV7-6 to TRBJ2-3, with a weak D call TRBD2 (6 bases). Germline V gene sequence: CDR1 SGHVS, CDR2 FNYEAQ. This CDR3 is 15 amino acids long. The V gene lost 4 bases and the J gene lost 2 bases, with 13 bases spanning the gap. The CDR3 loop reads CASSSLASNTDTQYF. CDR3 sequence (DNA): TGTGCCAGCAGCTCCCTAGCGTCGAACACAGATACGCAGTATTTT.

The CDR3 loop is CASSLRSSGTQYF. The CDR3 DNA is TGCGCCAGCAGCCTGCGTTCGTCAGGGACCCAGTACTTC. The chain carries TRBV5-1 and TRBJ2-5; D is undetermined. This CDR3 has 13 residues. From germline, CDR1 is SGHRS and CDR2 YFSETQ. V lost 4 bases to trimming and J lost 7 bases, with 14 bases between them.

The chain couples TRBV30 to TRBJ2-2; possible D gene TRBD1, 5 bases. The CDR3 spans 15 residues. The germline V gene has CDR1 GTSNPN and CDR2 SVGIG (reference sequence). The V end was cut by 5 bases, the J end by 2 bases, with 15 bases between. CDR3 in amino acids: CAWGGHRLNTGELFF. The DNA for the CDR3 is TGTGCCTGGGGCGGACACAGATTAAACACCGGGGAGCTGTTTTTT.

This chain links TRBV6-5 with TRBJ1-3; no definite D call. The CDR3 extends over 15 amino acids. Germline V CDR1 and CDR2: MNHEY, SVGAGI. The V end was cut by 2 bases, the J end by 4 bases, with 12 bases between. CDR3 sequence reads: CASSYGLGIGNTIYF. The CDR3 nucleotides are TGTGCCAGCAGTTACGGTCTCGGGATCGGAAACACCATATATTTT.